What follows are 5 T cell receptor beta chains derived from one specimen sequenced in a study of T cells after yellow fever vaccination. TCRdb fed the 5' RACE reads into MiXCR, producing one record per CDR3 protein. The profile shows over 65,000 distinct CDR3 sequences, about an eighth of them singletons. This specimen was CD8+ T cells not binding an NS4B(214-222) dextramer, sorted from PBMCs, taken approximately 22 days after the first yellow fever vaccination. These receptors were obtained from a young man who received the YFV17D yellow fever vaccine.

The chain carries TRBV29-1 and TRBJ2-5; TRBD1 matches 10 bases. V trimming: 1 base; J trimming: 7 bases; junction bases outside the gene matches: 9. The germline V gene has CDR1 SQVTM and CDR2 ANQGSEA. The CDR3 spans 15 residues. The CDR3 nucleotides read TGCAGCGTTGAAGGTATAGGGACAGGGGAAAGGACCCAGTACTTC. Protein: CSVEGIGTGERTQYF.

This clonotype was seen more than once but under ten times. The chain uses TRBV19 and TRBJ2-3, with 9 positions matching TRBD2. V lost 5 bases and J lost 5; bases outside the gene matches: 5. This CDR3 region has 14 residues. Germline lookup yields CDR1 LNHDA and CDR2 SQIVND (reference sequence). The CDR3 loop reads CASSPLTSGDTQYF. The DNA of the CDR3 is TGTGCCAGTAGTCCCCTGACTAGCGGAGATACGCAGTATTTT.

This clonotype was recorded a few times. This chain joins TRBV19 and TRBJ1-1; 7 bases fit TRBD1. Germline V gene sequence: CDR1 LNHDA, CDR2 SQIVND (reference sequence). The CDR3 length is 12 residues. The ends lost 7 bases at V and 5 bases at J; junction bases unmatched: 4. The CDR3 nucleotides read TGTGCCAGTATTACAGGGGATACTGAAGCTTTCTTT. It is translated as CASITGDTEAFF.

The CDR3 nucleotides are TGTGCCAGCAGTCTGGCAGGGAGGGGGACTGAAGCTTTCTTT. Encoded protein: CASSLAGRGTEAFF. This chain links TRBV27 with TRBJ1-1, with D maybe TRBD1 (6 bases). This CDR3 has 14 amino acids. V was shortened by 5 bases and J by 5 bases, with 15 bases between the two germline ends. Germline V gene data show CDR1 as MNHEY and CDR2 as SMNVEV (reference sequence).

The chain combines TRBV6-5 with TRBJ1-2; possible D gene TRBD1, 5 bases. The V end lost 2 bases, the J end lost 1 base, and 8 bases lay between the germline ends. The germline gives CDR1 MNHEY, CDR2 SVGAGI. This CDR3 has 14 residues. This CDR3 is CASSYGQGNYGYTF. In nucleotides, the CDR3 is TGTGCCAGCAGTTACGGGCAGGGTAACTATGGCTACACCTTC.